This T cell receptor beta chain was identified in a study of OX40 agonist ivuxolimab in advanced cancers. V was cut by 5 bases and J by 1 base, with 8 bases left in between. The germline CDR1 and CDR2 sequences are MNHNS and SASEGT. The CDR3 totals 13 residues. Using immunoSEQ multiplex PCR, the repertoire was profiled, and TCRdb retains in-frame clones only, with some absent. Among some 78,000 clones listed, 92% were seen once. Baseline was the first blood sampling point, followed by cycle 4 day 1 and cycle 7 day 1. The J gene is TRBJ1-1, the V gene TRBV6-1; possible D gene TRBD1, 5 bases. Sample: CD4+ or CD8+ T cells sorted from blood, taken in a trial of the OX40 agonist ivuxolimab. This receptor was obtained from an adult with an advanced solid tumor such as melanoma, head and neck, liver or kidney cancer. This chain's CDR3 is CASSFTGNTEAFF. CDR3 DNA: TGTGCCAGCAGTTTTACAGGGAACACTGAAGCTTTCTTT.